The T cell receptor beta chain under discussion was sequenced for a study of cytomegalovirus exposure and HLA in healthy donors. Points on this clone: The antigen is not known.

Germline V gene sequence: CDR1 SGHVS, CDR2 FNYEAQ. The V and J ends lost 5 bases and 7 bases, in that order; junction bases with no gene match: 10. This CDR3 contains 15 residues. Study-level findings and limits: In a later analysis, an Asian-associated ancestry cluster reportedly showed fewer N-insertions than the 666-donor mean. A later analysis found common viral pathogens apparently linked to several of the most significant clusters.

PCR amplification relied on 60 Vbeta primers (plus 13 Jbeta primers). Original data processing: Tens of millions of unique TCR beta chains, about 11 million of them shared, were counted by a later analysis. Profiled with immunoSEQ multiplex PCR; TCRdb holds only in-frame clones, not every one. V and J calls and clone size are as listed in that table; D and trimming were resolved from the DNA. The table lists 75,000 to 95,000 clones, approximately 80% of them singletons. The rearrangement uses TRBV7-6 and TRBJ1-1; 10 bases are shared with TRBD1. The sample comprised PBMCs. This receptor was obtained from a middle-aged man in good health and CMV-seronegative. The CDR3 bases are TGTGCCAGCAGCGGAACCGGGACAGGGGCGGTTGAAGCTTTCTTT. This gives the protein CASSGTGTGAVEAFF.